This TCR beta chain was sequenced for a study of blood T cell repertoires in COVID-19. Study at large: Italy, Spain and the United States were the sources of the convalescent and acute COVID-19 samples. T cells, B-cell-depleted T cells, or PBMCs supplied cDNA or gDNA.

In the original workflow: For nucleated cells, counts were estimated from reference gene primer amplification. TCRdb keeps only in-frame clones here, not all; method: immunoSEQ multiplex PCR. V and J calls and clone size are given by that table; D and trimming were obtained from the DNA. The repertoire holds approximately 150,000 clones, around four fifths seen once, with roughly 2% in the top ten. The CDR3 extends over 18 amino acids. Trimming cost V 0 bases and J 8 bases; bases outside gene matches: 11. The germline CDR1 and CDR2 sequences are LNHDA and SQIVND (reference sequence). Sequencing was done on a sample of peripheral blood. V usage is TRBV19 and J usage is TRBJ2-3, with 13 positions matching TRBD2. The receptor comes from an elderly woman with acute or convalescent COVID-19. The CDR3 reads CASSIELSTSGGARTQYF. CDR3 DNA sequence: TGTGCCAGTAGTATAGAACTATCTACTAGCGGGGGGGCACGTACGCAGTATTTT.